A selection of T cell receptor beta chains follows, all from one sample in a study of T and B cells in COVID-19 patients. TCRdb passed the multiplex PCR reads through MiXCR, listing each CDR3 protein once. This sample has 7,000 or so distinct CDR3 sequences, with roughly 28% found just once. The specimen was blood. Every receptor here comes from a human donor with active COVID-19. The CDR3 runs from the conserved cysteine through the conserved F or W. A D gene is named only where the DNA matches it firmly. Clone size, where shown, is once, few, many, or a class for clones that have expanded.

j_call d_call v_call clone_size cdr3_aa cdr3_nt
TRBJ1-4 NA TRBV4-2 few CASSQGSGTTDEKLFF TGTGCCAGCAGCCAAGGATCCGGGACAACGGATGAAAAACTGTTTTTT
TRBJ1-4 NA TRBV29-1 medium-sized CSVGQPEQKLFF TGCAGCGTAGGACAGCCTGAACAAAAACTGTTTTTT
TRBJ2-7 NA TRBV11-3 NA CASSLVQGTYEQYF TGTGCCAGCAGCTTAGTGCAGGGGACCTACGAGCAGTACTTC
TRBJ2-3 NA TRBV5-1 NA CASSPTPTSSDTQYF TGCGCCAGCAGCCCAACCCCGACTAGTTCAGATACGCAGTATTTT
TRBJ2-5 TRBD2 TRBV5-6 many CASRRGRVETQYF TGTGCCAGCAGACGCGGGAGGGTGGAGACCCAGTACTTC
TRBJ2-6 NA TRBV30 medium-sized CAWSVLGSGANVLTF TGTGCCTGGAGTGTACTAGGCTCTGGGGCCAACGTCCTGACTTTC
TRBJ2-1 NA TRBV29-1 large CSVEFAGNEQFF TGCAGCGTTGAATTTGCGGGCAATGAGCAGTTCTTC
TRBJ2-7 TRBD1 TRBV11-3 few CASSLNMDVDRGSYEQYF TGTGCCAGCAGCTTAAACATGGATGTGGACAGGGGCTCCTACGAGCAGTACTTC
TRBJ2-2 TRBD1 TRBV7-3 NA CASSSRDRVGAELFF TGTGCCAGCAGCTCCCGGGACAGGGTAGGAGCGGAGCTGTTTTTT
TRBJ2-7 TRBD1 TRBV18 medium-sized CASSPADRGREQYF TGTGCCAGCTCACCAGCGGACAGGGGGCGCGAGCAGTACTTC
TRBJ2-1 TRBD2 TRBV12-3/TRBV12-4 few CASLGTGGRNEQFF TGTGCCAGCCTGGGTACGGGAGGGAGGAATGAGCAGTTCTTC
TRBJ2-7 TRBD2 TRBV6-2/TRBV6-3 medium-sized CASSSGLAGSYEQYF TGTGCCAGCAGTTCTGGACTAGCGGGGAGCTACGAGCAGTACTTC
TRBJ2-2 NA TRBV5-5 medium-sized CASSRRFRTGTGELFF TGTGCCAGCAGCAGAAGGTTTCGAACTGGCACCGGGGAGCTGTTTTTT
TRBJ2-2 NA TRBV5-1 few CASEGNTGELFF TGCGCCAGCGAAGGAAACACCGGGGAGCTGTTTTTT
TRBJ2-1 NA TRBV12-3/TRBV12-4 medium-sized CASSLGYSGSEQFF TGTGCCAGCAGTTTAGGATATTCGGGGAGTGAGCAGTTCTTC
TRBJ2-2 NA TRBV4-3 NA CASSQDYGGGNTGELFF TGCGCCAGCAGCCAAGATTACGGGGGAGGCAACACCGGGGAGCTGTTTTTT
TRBJ1-2 NA TRBV5-4 NA CASSLESSPNTF TGTGCCAGCAGCTTGGAGTCTAGTCCCAACACCTTC
TRBJ1-3 TRBD1 TRBV11-3 few CASSLPSGTAGNTIYF TGTGCCAGCAGCTTACCCTCCGGGACAGCTGGAAACACCATATATTTT